One sample yielded the 15 T cell receptor beta chains listed below, sequenced in a study of cytomegalovirus exposure and HLA in healthy donors. 60 Vbeta and 13 Jbeta primers were used in PCR. The assay was immunoSEQ multiplex PCR, and TCRdb's table has in-frame clones only and misses some. The sample holds some 100,000 clones; roughly 74% are singletons and the top ten take about 2.1%. Material: PBMCs. The source is a woman aged 40 to 50 in good health and CMV-seronegative.

A few counts support this clone. The CDR3 here is CASRSSGGAREQYF. The CDR3 DNA is TGTGCCAGCAGAAGTAGCGGGGGGGCGCGTGAGCAGTACTTC. The V and J genes are TRBV2 and TRBJ2-7, with TRBD2 matching 11 bases. Per the germline V gene, CDR1 is SNHLY and CDR2 is FYNNEI. The length of the CDR3 is 14 residues. V trimming: 6 bases; J trimming: 7 bases; junction bases outside the gene matches: 8.

A word on this clone: Other DNA sequences from this sample encode an identical CDR3 as well. The rearrangement uses TRBV7-9 and TRBJ2-3; 7 bases are shared with TRBD2. This CDR3 is built from 15 residues. Trimming at V came to 1 base and at J to 6 bases, leaving 7 bases not matched to a gene. Germline lookup yields CDR1 SEHNR and CDR2 FQNEAQ (reference sequence). This CDR3 reads CASSLGSGGPDTQYF. For the CDR3, the DNA is TGTGCCAGCAGCTTAGGTTCGGGGGGTCCGGATACGCAGTATTTT.

The chain has TRBV10-1 and TRBJ1-4, with TRBD1 identical over 7 bases. The CDR3 has 15 amino acids. Trimming took 9 bases from V and 0 from J; bases not matched to a gene: 7. The germline CDR1 and CDR2 sequences are WNHNN and SYGVQD (reference sequence). DNA for the CDR3: TGCGCCAGTCCGGGACAGTCTTCAACTAATGAAAAACTGTTTTTT. Protein: CASPGQSSTNEKLFF.

This clone was detected once. The chain is built from TRBV9 and TRBJ1-5; a weak D match, TRBD1 (5 bases). Trimming removed 3 bases from V and 4 bases from J, with 14 bases in between. Germline V gene sequence: CDR1 SGDLS, CDR2 YYNGEE. CDR3 length: 15 amino acids. The CDR3 is CASSGGGAGNQPQHF. The CDR3 nucleotides read TGTGCCAGCAGCGGGGGTGGGGCAGGGAATCAGCCCCAGCATTTT.

The chain links TRBV4-1 to TRBJ2-2, with TRBD2 matching over 11 bases. Germline CDR1 and CDR2: MGHRA and YSYEKL. This CDR3 comprises 16 residues. The junction had 2 bases not matched to a gene; V was cut back by 1 base and J by 4 bases. CDR3 protein: CASSQGTSGFTGELFF. The CDR3 DNA reads TGCGCCAGCAGCCAAGGGACTAGCGGGTTCACCGGGGAGCTGTTTTTT.

This clone has just a few counts. The chain joins TRBV7-9 to TRBJ1-1, with TRBD1 matching over 8 bases. Looked up from germline, CDR1 is SEHNR and CDR2 is FQNEAQ (reference sequence). The CDR3 runs 13 residues. J lost 4 bases, V lost 8 bases, and 6 bases had no gene match. The CDR3 is CASCPTGATEAFF. As DNA, the CDR3 is TGTGCCAGCTGCCCGACAGGGGCCACTGAAGCTTTCTTT.

The chain joins TRBV30 to TRBJ2-1; 7 positions match TRBD2. With V trimmed by 1 base and J by 5 bases, 8 bases remained unmatched. CDR1 GTSNPN and CDR2 SVGIG come from the germline V gene (reference sequence). The CDR3 has 15 amino acids. CDR3 coding DNA: TGTGCCTGGAGTGAGTCAGCGGGATATCACAATGAGCAGTTCTTC. Amino acids: CAWSESAGYHNEQFF.

The chain joins TRBV15 to TRBJ2-7; a possible D gene is TRBD1 (5 bases). CDR1 LNHNV and CDR2 YYDKDF come from the germline V gene (reference sequence). This CDR3 region has 12 residues. Trimming stripped 6 bases from V and 2 bases from J, with 8 bases between. This CDR3 reads CATRPGTYEQYF. The CDR3 bases are TGTGCCACCAGGCCAGGGACCTACGAGCAGTACTTC. The full variable domain, completed using reference TRBV15 and TRBJ2-7, is DAMVIQNPRYQVTQFGKPVTLSCSQTLNHNVMYWYQQKSSQAPKLLFHYYDKDFNNEADTPDNFQSRRPNTSFCFLDIRSPGLGDTAMYLCATRPGTYEQYFGPGTRLTVT.

This clone has a single count. The chain is built from TRBV7-8 and TRBJ2-5, with TRBD2 matching over 7 bases. The CDR3 contains 17 residues. V gave up 5 bases and J gave up 5 bases; unmatched junction bases: 17. Germline-derived CDR1 and CDR2 are SGHVS and FQNEAQ. CDR3 nucleotide sequence: TGTGCCAGCAGCCCAAAAGGACTAGGCGGGAGACGGGAGACCCAGTACTTC. It is translated as CASSPKGLGGRRETQYF.

The rearrangement links TRBV13 to TRBJ1-5; TRBD1 aligns across 12 bases. Germline CDR1 reads PRHDT; CDR2 reads FYEKMQ (reference sequence). This CDR3 has 16 residues. Germline trimming cut 3 bases from V and 6 bases from J; bases unmatched to any gene: 6. The CDR3 coding sequence is TGTGCCAGCAGCTTGGGGGGACAGGGGGCCGGTCAGCCCCAGCATTTT. Translated: CASSLGGQGAGQPQHF.

This clone came up once. This sequence joins TRBV14 and TRBJ2-5, with unresolved D. Germline assignment: CDR1 SGHDN and CDR2 FVKESK. This CDR3 has 14 residues. Trimming pared 2 bases from V and 5 bases from J, leaving 12 bases between. As DNA, the CDR3 is TGTGCCAGCAGCCAATCTTCAGGTGGTGAGACCCAGTACTTC. It codes for CASSQSSGGETQYF.

The table lists this clone with a few counts. The rearrangement uses TRBV5-4 and TRBJ1-3; weak D call: TRBD1 (6 bases). Germline V gene data show CDR1 as SGHNT and CDR2 as YYREEE (reference sequence). Between the trimmed V and J ends, which lost 2 bases and 3 bases, there was a span of 6 bases. CDR3 length: 13 amino acids. The CDR3 region has the DNA TGTGCCAGCAGCTTCAGGGGTGGAAACACCATATATTTT. Its protein is CASSFRGGNTIYF.

V and J are TRBV18 and TRBJ2-1, with 7 bases matching TRBD1. CDR1 is KGHSH and CDR2 is LQKENI in the germline V gene. The V and J ends lost 3 bases and 4 bases, in that order; junction bases with no gene match: 6. The CDR3 is 15 amino acids. CDR3: CASSPTGYSYNEQFF. The CDR3 nucleotides read TGTGCCAGCTCACCGACAGGGTATTCTTACAATGAGCAGTTCTTC.

The chain recombines TRBV6-5 with TRBJ1-1; D is possibly TRBD1 (5 bases). Germline V gives CDR1 MNHEY, CDR2 SVGAGI. This CDR3 comprises 14 residues. V was shortened by 8 bases and J by 5 bases, with 18 bases between the two germline ends. The CDR3, as DNA: TGTGCCAGCTCCCGGGGGGTACGGGGGACTGAAGCTTTCTTT. Amino acids: CASSRGVRGTEAFF.

V usage is TRBV11-2 and J usage is TRBJ2-3, with D hard to call. CDR3 length equals 12 residues. Germline CDR1 SGHAT, CDR2 FQNNGV. V was cut by 4 bases and J by 2 bases, with 4 bases left in between. This chain's CDR3 is CASSSSTDTQYF. CDR3 nucleotide sequence: TGTGCCAGCAGCTCCTCCACAGATACGCAGTATTTT.